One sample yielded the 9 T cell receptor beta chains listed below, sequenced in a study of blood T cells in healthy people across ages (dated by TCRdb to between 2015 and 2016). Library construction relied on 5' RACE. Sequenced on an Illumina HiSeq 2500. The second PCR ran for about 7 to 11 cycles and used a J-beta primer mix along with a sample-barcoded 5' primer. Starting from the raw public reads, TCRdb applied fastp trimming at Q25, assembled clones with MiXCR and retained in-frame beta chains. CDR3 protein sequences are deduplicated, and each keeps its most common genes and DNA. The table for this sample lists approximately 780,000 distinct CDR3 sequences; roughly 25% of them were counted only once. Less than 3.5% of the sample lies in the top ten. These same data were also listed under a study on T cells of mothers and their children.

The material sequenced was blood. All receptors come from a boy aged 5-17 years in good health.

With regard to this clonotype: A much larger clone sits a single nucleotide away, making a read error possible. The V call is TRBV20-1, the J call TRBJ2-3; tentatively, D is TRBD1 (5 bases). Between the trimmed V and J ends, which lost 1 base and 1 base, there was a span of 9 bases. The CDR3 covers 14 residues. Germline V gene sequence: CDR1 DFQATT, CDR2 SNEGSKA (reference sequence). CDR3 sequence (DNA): TGCAGTGCTAGAGGTGGGGCGGGCACAGATACGCAGTATTTT. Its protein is CSARGGAGTDTQYF.

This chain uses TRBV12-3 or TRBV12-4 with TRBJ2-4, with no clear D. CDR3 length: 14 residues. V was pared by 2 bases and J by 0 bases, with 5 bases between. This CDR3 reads CASSLNEAKNIQYF. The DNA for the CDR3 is TGTGCCAGCAGTTTAAACGAAGCCAAAAACATTCAGTACTTC.

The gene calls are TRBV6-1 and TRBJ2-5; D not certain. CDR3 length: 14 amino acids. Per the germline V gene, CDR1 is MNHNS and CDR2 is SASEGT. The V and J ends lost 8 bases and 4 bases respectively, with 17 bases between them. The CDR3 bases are TGTGCCAGCGGGATTAATCCAGGTCCAGAGACCCAGTACTTC. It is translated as CASGINPGPETQYF.

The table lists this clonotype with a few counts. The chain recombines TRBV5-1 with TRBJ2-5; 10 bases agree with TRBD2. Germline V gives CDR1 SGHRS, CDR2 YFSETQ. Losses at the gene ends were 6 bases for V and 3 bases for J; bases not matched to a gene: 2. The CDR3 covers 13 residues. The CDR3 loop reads CASILAGEETQYF. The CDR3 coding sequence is TGCGCCAGCATCCTAGCGGGGGAAGAGACCCAGTACTTC.

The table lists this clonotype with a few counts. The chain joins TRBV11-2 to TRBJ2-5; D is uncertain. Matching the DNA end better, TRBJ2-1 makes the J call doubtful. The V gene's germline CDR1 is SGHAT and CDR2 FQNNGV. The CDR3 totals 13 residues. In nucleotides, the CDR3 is TGTGCCAGCAGCTTAGCACACTACAATGAGCAGTTCTTC. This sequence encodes CASSLAHYNEQFF.

This CDR3 is CASSYKMGYGYTF. The CDR3 DNA sequence: TGTGCCAGCAGTTACAAGATGGGCTATGGCTACACCTTC. This rearrangement joins TRBV6-5 to TRBJ1-2; no definite D call. Trimming pared 2 bases from V and 4 bases from J, leaving 8 bases between. Germline assignment: CDR1 MNHEY and CDR2 SVGAGI. This CDR3 has 13 residues.

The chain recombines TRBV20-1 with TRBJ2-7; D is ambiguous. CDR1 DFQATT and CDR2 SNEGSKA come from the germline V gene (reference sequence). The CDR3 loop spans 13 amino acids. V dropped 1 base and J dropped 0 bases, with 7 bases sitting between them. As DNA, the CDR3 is TGCAGTGCTAGAGCCCCGAGCTCCTACGAGCAGTACTTC. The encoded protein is CSARAPSSYEQYF.

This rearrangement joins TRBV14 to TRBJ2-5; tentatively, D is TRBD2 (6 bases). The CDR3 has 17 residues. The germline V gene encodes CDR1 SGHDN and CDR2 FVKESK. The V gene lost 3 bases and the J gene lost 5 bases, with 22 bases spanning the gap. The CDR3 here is CASSHTGGTHMFETQYF. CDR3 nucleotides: TGTGCCAGCAGCCATACCGGCGGGACCCACATGTTCGAGACCCAGTACTTC. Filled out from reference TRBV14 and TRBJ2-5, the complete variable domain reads EAGVTQFPSHSVIEKGQTVTLRCDPISGHDNLYWYRRVMGKEIKFLLHFVKESKQDESGMPNNRFLAERTGGTYSTLKVQPAELEDSGVYFCASSHTGGTHMFETQYFGPGTRLLVL.

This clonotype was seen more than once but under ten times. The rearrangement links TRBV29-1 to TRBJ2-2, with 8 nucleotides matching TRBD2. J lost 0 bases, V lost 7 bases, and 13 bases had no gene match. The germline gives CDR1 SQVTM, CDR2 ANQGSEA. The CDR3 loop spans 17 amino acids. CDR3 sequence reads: CSAEGFAGGPNTGELFF. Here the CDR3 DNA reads TGCAGCGCCGAAGGGTTTGCGGGGGGCCCGAACACCGGGGAGCTGTTTTTT.